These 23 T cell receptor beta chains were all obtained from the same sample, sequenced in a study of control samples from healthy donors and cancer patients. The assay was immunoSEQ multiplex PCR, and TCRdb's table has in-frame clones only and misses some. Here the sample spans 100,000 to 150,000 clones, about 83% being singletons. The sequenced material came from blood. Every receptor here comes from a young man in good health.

CDR3 coding DNA: TGTGCCAGCAGCGGGCGGGGACAGGTGTACTTC. Translation: CASSGRGQVYF. This chain joins TRBV9 and TRBJ2-4; 8 bases are a match to TRBD1. V trimming: 3 bases; J trimming: 15 bases; junction bases outside the gene matches: 5. The CDR3 consists of 11 residues. The V gene's germline CDR1 is SGDLS and CDR2 YYNGEE.

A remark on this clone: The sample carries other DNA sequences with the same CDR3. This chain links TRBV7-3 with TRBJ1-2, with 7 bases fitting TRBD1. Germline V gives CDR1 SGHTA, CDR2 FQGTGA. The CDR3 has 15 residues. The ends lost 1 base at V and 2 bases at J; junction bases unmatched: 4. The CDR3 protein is CASSLNGGGNYGYTF. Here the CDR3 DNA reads TGTGCCAGCAGCTTAAATGGAGGGGGCAACTATGGCTACACCTTC. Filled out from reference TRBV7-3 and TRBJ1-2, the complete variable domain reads GAGVSQTPSNKVTEKGKYVELRCDPISGHTALYWYRQSLGQGPEFLIYFQGTGAADDSGLPNDRFFAVRPEGSVSTLKIQRTERGDSAVYLCASSLNGGGNYGYTFGSGTRLTVV.

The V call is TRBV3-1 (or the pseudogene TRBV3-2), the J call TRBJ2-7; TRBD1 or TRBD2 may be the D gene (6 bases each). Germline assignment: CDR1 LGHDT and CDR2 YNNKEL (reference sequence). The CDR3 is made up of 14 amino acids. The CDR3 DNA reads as TGTGCCAGCAGCCAAGCTGGAGCGGATGGACAGCGGGACGTC. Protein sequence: CASSQAGADGQRDV.

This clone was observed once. For the CDR3, the DNA is TGTGCCAGCAGCTTCGGACAGGGGAAGCCAGGGGACGAGCAGTACTTC. Translation gives CASSFGQGKPGDEQYF. This chain uses TRBV7-9 with TRBJ2-7; 9 bases agree with TRBD1. This CDR3 comprises 16 residues. With 3 bases clipped from V and 5 bases from J, the junction kept 11 bases outside the gene matches. Germline loops: CDR1 SEHNR, CDR2 FQNEAQ (reference sequence).

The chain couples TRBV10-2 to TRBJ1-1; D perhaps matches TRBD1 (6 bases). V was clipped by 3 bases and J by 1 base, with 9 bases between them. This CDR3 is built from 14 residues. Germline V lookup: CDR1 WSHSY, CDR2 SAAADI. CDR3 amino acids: CASSEQGWNTEAFF. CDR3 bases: TGCGCCAGCAGTGAACAGGGCTGGAACACTGAAGCTTTCTTT.

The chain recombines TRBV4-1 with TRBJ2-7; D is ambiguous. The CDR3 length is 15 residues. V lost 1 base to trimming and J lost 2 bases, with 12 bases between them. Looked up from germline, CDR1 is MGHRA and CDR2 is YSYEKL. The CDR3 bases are TGCGCCAGCAGCCAAGGGCTAGTAGGGCCCTACGAGCAGTACGTC. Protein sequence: CASSQGLVGPYEQYV.

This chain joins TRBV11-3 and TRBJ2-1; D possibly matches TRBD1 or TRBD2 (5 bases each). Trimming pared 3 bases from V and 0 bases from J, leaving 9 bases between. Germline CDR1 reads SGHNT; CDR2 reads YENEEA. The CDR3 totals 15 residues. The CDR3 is CASSFRDASYNEQFF. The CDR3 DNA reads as TGTGCCAGCAGCTTCCGGGACGCCTCCTACAATGAGCAGTTCTTC.

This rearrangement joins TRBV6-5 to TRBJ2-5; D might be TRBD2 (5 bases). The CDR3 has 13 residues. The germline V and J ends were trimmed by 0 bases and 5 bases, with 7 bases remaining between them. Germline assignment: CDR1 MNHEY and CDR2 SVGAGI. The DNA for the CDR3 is TGTGCCAGCAGTTACTCAAGAGGGGAGACCCAGTACTTC. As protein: CASSYSRGETQYF.

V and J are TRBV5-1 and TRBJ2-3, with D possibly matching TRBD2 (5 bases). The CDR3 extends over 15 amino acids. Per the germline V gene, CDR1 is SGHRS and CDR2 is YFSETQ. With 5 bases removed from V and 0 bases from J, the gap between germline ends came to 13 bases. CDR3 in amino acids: CASRGSGTSTDTQYF. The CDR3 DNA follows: TGCGCCAGCAGGGGGAGCGGAACTAGCACAGATACGCAGTATTTT.

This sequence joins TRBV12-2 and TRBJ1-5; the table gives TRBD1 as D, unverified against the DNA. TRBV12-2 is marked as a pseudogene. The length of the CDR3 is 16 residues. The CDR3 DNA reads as TGTGCAAGTCGCTTAGTCAGGGGGTTTTGCAATCAGCCCCAGCATTTT. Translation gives CASRLVRGFCNQPQHF.

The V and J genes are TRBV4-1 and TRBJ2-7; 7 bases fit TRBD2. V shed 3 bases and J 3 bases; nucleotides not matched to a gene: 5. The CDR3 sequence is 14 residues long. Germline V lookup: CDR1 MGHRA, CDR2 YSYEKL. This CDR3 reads CASSQGGGDYEQYF. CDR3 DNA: TGCGCCAGCAGCCAGGGGGGGGGTGACTACGAGCAGTACTTC.

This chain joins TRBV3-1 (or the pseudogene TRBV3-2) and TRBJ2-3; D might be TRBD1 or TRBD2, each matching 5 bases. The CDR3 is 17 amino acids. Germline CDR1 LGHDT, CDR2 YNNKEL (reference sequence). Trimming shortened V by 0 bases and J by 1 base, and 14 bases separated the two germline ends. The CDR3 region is CASSQEGRLGGTDTQYF. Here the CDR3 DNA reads TGTGCCAGCAGCCAAGAAGGGAGATTGGGGGGCACAGATACGCAGTATTTT.

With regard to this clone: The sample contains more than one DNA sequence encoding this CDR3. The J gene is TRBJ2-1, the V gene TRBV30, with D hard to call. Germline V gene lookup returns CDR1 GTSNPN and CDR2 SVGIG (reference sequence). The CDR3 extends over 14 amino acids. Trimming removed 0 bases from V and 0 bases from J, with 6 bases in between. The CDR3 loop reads CAWSVPSSYNEQFF. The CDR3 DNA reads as TGTGCCTGGAGTGTCCCCAGCTCCTACAATGAGCAGTTCTTC.

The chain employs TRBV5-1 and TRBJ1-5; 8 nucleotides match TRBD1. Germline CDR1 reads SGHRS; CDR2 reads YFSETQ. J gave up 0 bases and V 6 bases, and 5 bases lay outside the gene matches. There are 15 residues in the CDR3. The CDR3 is CASTLTGDSNQPQHF. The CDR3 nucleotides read TGCGCCAGCACTCTGACAGGGGATAGCAATCAGCCCCAGCATTTT.

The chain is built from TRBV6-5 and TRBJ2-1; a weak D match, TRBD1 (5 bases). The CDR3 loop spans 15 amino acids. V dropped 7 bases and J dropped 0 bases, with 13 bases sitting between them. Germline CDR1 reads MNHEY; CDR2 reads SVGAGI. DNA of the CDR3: TGTGCCAGCACCACAGGTGGAAGCTCCTACAATGAGCAGTTCTTC. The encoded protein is CASTTGGSSYNEQFF.

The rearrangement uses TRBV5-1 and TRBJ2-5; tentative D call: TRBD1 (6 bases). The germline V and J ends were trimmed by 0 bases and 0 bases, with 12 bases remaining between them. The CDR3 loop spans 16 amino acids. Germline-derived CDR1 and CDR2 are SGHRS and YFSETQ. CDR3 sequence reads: CASSLGLAGDQETQYF. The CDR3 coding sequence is TGCGCCAGCAGCTTGGGCTTGGCAGGGGACCAAGAGACCCAGTACTTC.

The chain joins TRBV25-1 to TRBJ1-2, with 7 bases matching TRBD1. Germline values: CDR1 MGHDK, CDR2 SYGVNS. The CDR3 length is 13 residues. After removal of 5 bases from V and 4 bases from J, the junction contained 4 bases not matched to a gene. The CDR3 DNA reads TGTGCCAGCAGTACGGGACAGACCTATGGCTACACCTTC. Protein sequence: CASSTGQTYGYTF.

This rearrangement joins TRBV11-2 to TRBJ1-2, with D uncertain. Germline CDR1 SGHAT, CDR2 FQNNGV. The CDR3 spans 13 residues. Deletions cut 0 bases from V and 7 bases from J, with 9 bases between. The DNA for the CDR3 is TGTGCCAGCAGCTTAGACCGCCCTAGTGGCTACACCTTC. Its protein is CASSLDRPSGYTF.

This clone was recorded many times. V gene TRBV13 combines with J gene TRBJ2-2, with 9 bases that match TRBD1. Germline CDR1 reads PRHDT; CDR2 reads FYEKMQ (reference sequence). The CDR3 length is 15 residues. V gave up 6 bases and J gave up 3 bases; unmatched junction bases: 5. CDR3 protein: CASSWGTGYTGELFF. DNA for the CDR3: TGTGCCAGCAGTTGGGGGACAGGGTACACCGGGGAGCTGTTTTTT.

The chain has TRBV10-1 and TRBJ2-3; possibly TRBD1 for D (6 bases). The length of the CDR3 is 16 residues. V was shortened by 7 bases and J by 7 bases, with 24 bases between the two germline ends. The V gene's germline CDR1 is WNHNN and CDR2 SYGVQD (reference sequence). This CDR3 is CASTEFVGAPFYTQYF. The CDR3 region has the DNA TGCGCCAGCACCGAATTCGTGGGGGCTCCGTTTTATACGCAGTATTTT.

The CDR3 bases are TGTGCCAGTTCCTTTCGAGCACGGAGGACCTACGAGCAGTACGTC. It is translated as CASSFRARRTYEQYV. The chain employs TRBV27 and TRBJ2-7, with a tentative D call TRBD2 (5 bases). Trimming removed 9 bases from V and 2 bases from J, with 20 bases in between. CDR1 and CDR2 from the germline V gene are MNHEY and SMNVEV (reference sequence). The CDR3 extends over 15 amino acids.

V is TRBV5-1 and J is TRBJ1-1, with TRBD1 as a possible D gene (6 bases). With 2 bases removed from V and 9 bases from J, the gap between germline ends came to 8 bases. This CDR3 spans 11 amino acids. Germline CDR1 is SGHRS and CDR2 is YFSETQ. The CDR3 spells CASSLGGKAFF. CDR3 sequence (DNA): TGCGCCAGCAGCTTAGGGGGGAAAGCTTTCTTT.

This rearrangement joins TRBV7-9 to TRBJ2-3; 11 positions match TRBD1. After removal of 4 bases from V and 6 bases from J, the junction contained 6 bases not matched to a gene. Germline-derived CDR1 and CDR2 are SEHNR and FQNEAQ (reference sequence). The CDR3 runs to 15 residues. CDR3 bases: TGTGCCAGCAGCTCGGACCGGGACAGGGGGGATACGCAGTATTTT. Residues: CASSSDRDRGDTQYF. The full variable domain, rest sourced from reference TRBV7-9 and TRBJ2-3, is DTGVSQNPRHKITKRGQNVTFRCDPISEHNRLYWYRQTLGQGPEFLTYFQNEAQLEKSRLLSDRFSAERPKGSFSTLEIQRTEQGDSAMYLCASSSDRDRGDTQYFGPGTRLTVL.